These T cell receptor beta chains were read from a single sample in a study of cytomegalovirus exposure and HLA in healthy donors. The repertoire was sequenced with immunoSEQ multiplex PCR; TCRdb's copy has only in-frame clones and lacks some. The repertoire holds about 150,000 clones, with 86% as singletons. The specimen sequenced was PBMCs. Source of these receptors: a human donor in good health. Both conserved end residues are part of each CDR3.

v_call cdr3_aa
TRBV6-6 CASSRNTDTQYF
TRBV9 CASSPTSGGHNEQFF
TRBV14 CASSQGAAGAVTWETQYF
TRBV5-4 CASSLEGQGMNTEAFF
TRBV7-8 CASSSSGISSYEQYF
TRBV5-1 CASSRQGSQETQYF
TRBV15 CATSRDRSILREKLFF
TRBV18 CASSRFDRAPGGNTEAFF
TRBV14 CASSRQINTEAFF
TRBV4-1 CASSQDFDNYYGYTF
TRBV6-1 CASTPFGSQYEQYF